These T cell receptor beta chains were read from a single sample in a study of neurological immune-mediated disorders. TCRdb called the 5' RACE reads again in MiXCR, with one record for every CDR3 protein. There are just under 20,000 distinct CDR3 sequences in the sample; 6% to 8% occur only once, and about a sixth lies in the top ten. The sequenced sample consisted of CD8+ T cells from blood. Receptors originate from a woman aged 30 to 39 with HTLV-1-associated myelopathy (HAM/TSP). The CDR3 runs from the conserved cysteine through the conserved F or W. Fields, in order: clone size, J gene, D gene, V gene, CDR3 protein, CDR3 DNA. A D gene is named only where the DNA matches it firmly. Clone size is shown for a subset of rows, as once, few, many or a class of expanded clone.

many,TRBJ2-7,TRBD2,TRBV7-2,CASSLDPGGGLIYEQYF,TGTGCCAGCAGCTTAGATCCGGGCGGGGGGTTAATCTACGAGCAGTACTTC
NA,TRBJ2-7,NA,TRBV5-1,CASAGGGYEQYF,TGCGCCAGCGCTGGGGGCGGCTACGAGCAGTACTTC
many,TRBJ2-1,TRBD1,TRBV9,CASSPRQGSYNEQFF,TGTGCCAGCAGCCCCCGACAGGGGTCCTACAATGAGCAGTTCTTC
many,TRBJ2-3,NA,TRBV9,CASSGLTNEGSIDTQYF,TGTGCCAGCAGCGGACTCACGAATGAGGGGAGCATAGATACGCAGTATTTT
many,TRBJ2-3,TRBD2,TRBV6-5,CASSPDLIAGGPTDTQYF,TGTGCCAGCAGTCCCGACCTGATAGCGGGGGGCCCCACAGATACGCAGTATTTT
NA,TRBJ2-7,TRBD2,TRBV20-1,CSAGGGTSSSVEQYF,TGCAGTGCTGGGGGGGGGACTAGTTCATCAGTCGAGCAGTACTTC
many,TRBJ2-1,TRBD2,TRBV6-1,CASSSSGGDYNEQFF,TGTGCCAGCAGTTCCAGCGGGGGGGATTACAATGAGCAGTTCTTC
many,TRBJ2-2,TRBD2,TRBV20-1,CSARREGLVTGELFF,TGCAGTGCTAGACGGGAGGGGCTTGTTACCGGGGAGCTGTTTTTT
many,TRBJ2-4,TRBD2,TRBV20-1,CSARESQLAGAKNIQYF,TGCAGTGCTAGAGAATCCCAACTAGCGGGGGCCAAAAACATTCAGTACTTC
many,TRBJ2-3,NA,TRBV20-1,CSARDSPTDTQYF,TGCAGTGCTAGGGACAGCCCCACAGATACGCAGTATTTT
many,TRBJ2-1,TRBD2,TRBV6-4,CASSDELAGFNEQFF,TGTGCCAGCAGTGACGAGCTAGCGGGATTCAATGAGCAGTTCTTC
many,TRBJ2-3,NA,TRBV20-1,CSARDRGLWVGDTQYF,TGCAGTGCTAGAGATCGGGGCCTATGGGTGGGAGATACGCAGTATTTT
medium-sized,TRBJ1-1,NA,TRBV5-1,CASSLEPGNTEAFF,TGCGCCAGCAGCTTGGAGCCAGGAAACACTGAAGCTTTCTTT
many,TRBJ1-2,NA,TRBV5-5,CASSKTANGNYGYTF,TGTGCCAGCAGCAAAACCGCCAACGGGAACTATGGCTACACCTTC
medium-sized,TRBJ2-7,NA,TRBV20-1,CSATDRTLSPYEQYF,TGCAGTGCAACGGACCGAACCCTATCTCCCTACGAGCAGTACTTC
few,TRBJ2-7,TRBD1,TRBV7-9,CASSFDRGKDYEQYF,TGTGCCAGCAGCTTCGACAGGGGGAAAGACTACGAGCAGTACTTC
many,TRBJ2-7,TRBD1,TRBV12-3/TRBV12-4,CASSPGTGREQYF,TGTGCCAGCAGTCCCGGGACAGGGCGCGAGCAGTACTTC